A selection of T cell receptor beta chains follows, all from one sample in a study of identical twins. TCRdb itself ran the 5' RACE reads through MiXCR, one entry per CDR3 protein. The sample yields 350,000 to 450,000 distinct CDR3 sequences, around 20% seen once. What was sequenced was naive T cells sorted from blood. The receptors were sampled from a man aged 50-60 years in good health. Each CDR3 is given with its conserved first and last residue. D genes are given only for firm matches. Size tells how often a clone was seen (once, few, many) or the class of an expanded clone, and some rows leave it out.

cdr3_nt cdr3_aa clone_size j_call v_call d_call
TGCAGCGTCTGGACTAGCGGGGCCAATACGCAGTATTTT CSVWTSGANTQYF few TRBJ2-3 TRBV29-1 TRBD2
TGTGCCAGCAGGGACAGTAGGGGGTCAGGCTACACCTTC CASRDSRGSGYTF few TRBJ1-2 TRBV6-1 -
TGTGCCAGCAGCCAGGTGGGACGGACCGGCGGGCCCCAGCATTTT CASSQVGRTGGPQHF - TRBJ1-5 TRBV7-2 -
TGTGCCAGCAGTTTACACAGGGCCGGTGAGCAGTTCTTC CASSLHRAGEQFF few TRBJ2-1 TRBV12-3/TRBV12-4 -
TGCGCCAGCAGCGCAACCCCCGGGACTAGCGGGAGAAATGAGCAGTTCTTC CASSATPGTSGRNEQFF few TRBJ2-1 TRBV5-1 TRBD2
TGCGCCAGCAGCTTGGAGGCATCCAACTATGGCTACACCTTC CASSLEASNYGYTF many TRBJ1-2 TRBV5-1 -
TGCGCCAGCAAGTTCTCCGGGAGTAGCACAGATACGCAGTATTTT CASKFSGSSTDTQYF many TRBJ2-3 TRBV5-1 -
TGTGCTAGTGGTTTGGGGACCCACGGGGGGAATGAGCAGTTCTTC CASGLGTHGGNEQFF few TRBJ2-1 TRBV12-5 TRBD2
TGTGCCAGCAGTCCGGGGGCCTTGGGCAGGGGCGACAATGAGCAGTTCTTC CASSPGALGRGDNEQFF - TRBJ2-1 TRBV12-3/TRBV12-4 -
TGTGCCAGCAGCTTATTCGTGGGCAACAAGTTCAATGAGCAGTTCTTC CASSLFVGNKFNEQFF few TRBJ2-1 TRBV13 -
TGTGCCAGCAGTTTGGGGGACAGTAACTACGAGCAGTACTTC CASSLGDSNYEQYF - TRBJ2-7 TRBV12-3/TRBV12-4 TRBD1
TGTGCCAGCAGCGGGAGGGAGGCAGCCTATGGCTACACCTTC CASSGREAAYGYTF many TRBJ1-2 TRBV5-5 -
TGTGCCAGCAGCCAAGACAGCACAGATACGCAGTATTTT CASSQDSTDTQYF many TRBJ2-3 TRBV3-1 -
TGTGCCAGCAGCCAAGATGAGATCTCGGGAGGAGATACGCAGTATTTT CASSQDEISGGDTQYF - TRBJ2-3 TRBV4-2 TRBD2
TGTGCCACCAGCAGACAGGGAGTGAACACCGGGGAGCTGTTTTTT CATSRQGVNTGELFF - TRBJ2-2 TRBV15 -
TGTGCCAGCAGTTTAGCTGGTACGGTGGAGGTCGACTTC CASSLAGTVEVDF few TRBJ2-4 TRBV12-3/TRBV12-4 -
TGCGCCAGCAGAATCCTCGGACAGAGTTTCTACGAGCAGTACTTC CASRILGQSFYEQYF - TRBJ2-7 TRBV5-1 -
TGCAGTGCAAGAAATCACAGGGGACTGAGCGGGAGGACCTACAATGAGCAGTTCTTC CSARNHRGLSGRTYNEQFF - TRBJ2-1 TRBV20-1 TRBD2
TGTGCCAGCTCACCCGGGCCCGACATGAAAGAGACCCAGTACTTC CASSPGPDMKETQYF - TRBJ2-5 TRBV18 -
TGTGCCAGCAGCCAATTGGGGGGCGAGCAGTACTTC CASSQLGGEQYF many TRBJ2-7 TRBV3-1 -
TGTGCCATCAGTGAGTCCGGAACGATAGCCAAAAACATTCAGTACTTC CAISESGTIAKNIQYF - TRBJ2-4 TRBV10-3 -
TGTGCCAGCAGTTACTCAGGGACAGGGTCTGGCTACACCTTC CASSYSGTGSGYTF few TRBJ1-2 TRBV6-5 TRBD1
TGTGCCAGCAGTTACCAGAAGCGCGGGGAGACCCAGTACTTC CASSYQKRGETQYF few TRBJ2-5 TRBV6-5 -
TGCGCCAGCAGCCAAGGTTGGAGGGGAAAAGAGACCCAGTACTTC CASSQGWRGKETQYF many TRBJ2-5 TRBV4-3 -
TGTGCCAGCGGAGGCCAGAACACCGGGGAGCTGTTTTTT CASGGQNTGELFF - TRBJ2-2 TRBV6-6 -
TGCAGCGTCGTCGGGACTAGCGGTTCCCACAATGAGCAGTTCTTC CSVVGTSGSHNEQFF - TRBJ2-1 TRBV29-1 TRBD2
TGTGCCAGCATCGGGGAGTACAATGAGCAGTTCTTC CASIGEYNEQFF many TRBJ2-1 TRBV25-1 -
TGCAGTGCCCTGTACGGTCATAGCAATCAGCCCCAGCATTTT CSALYGHSNQPQHF few TRBJ1-5 TRBV20-1 -
TGCAGCGTTGAAGGGGGGAATTCAAACACCATATATTTT CSVEGGNSNTIYF - TRBJ1-3 TRBV29-1 -
TGCAGCGTTGGGACCGCAAGCTCCTACGAGCAGTACTTC CSVGTASSYEQYF few TRBJ2-7 TRBV29-1 -
TGTGCCAGCAGTTACTCCTTGCCCGCAAAGACAGGGATGAATCAGCCCCAGCATTTT CASSYSLPAKTGMNQPQHF few TRBJ1-5 TRBV6-5 TRBD1
TGCAGTGCTAGGGCTAGCGGGAGGGTCCAAGAGACCCAGTACTTC CSARASGRVQETQYF few TRBJ2-5 TRBV20-1 TRBD2
TGTGCCAGCAGTTTGAGGGTCTCTAGCGGAGATACGCAGTATTTT CASSLRVSSGDTQYF few TRBJ2-3 TRBV12-3/TRBV12-4 TRBD2
TGCAGTGCTAGAGGGATTGAAGCTTTCTTT CSARGIEAFF few TRBJ1-1 TRBV20-1 -
TGTGCCAGCAGTTTATTCAGCCACCCTACAGATACGCAGTATTTT CASSLFSHPTDTQYF - TRBJ2-3 TRBV12-3/TRBV12-4 -
TGCAGTGCTAGTCCCGTTCGGGACGAGCAGTACTTC CSASPVRDEQYF few TRBJ2-7 TRBV20-1 -
TGTGCCAGCAGCCAAGACTCCTTGACAGATAGCACAGATACGCAGTATTTT CASSQDSLTDSTDTQYF many TRBJ2-3 TRBV3-1 -
TGTGCCAAGGCGGACAGGGACAAAGAGACCCAGTACTTC CAKADRDKETQYF - TRBJ2-5 TRBV2 TRBD1
TGCGCCAGCAGCGGTGCAGGTGACCGCTCCTACAATGAGCAGTTCTTC CASSGAGDRSYNEQFF - TRBJ2-1 TRBV5-1 -
TGTGCCAGCTCTCCCAGCCCAGGAGCTAACTATGGCTACACCTTC CASSPSPGANYGYTF - TRBJ1-2 TRBV6-1 -
TGTGCCAGCAGTTACTCAATGGATTACTATGGCTACACCTTC CASSYSMDYYGYTF few TRBJ1-2 TRBV6-5 -
TGTGCCAGCAAAAGGGAAAGGGACGGATACTCCTACGAGCAGTACTTC CASKRERDGYSYEQYF - TRBJ2-7 TRBV6-2/TRBV6-3 -